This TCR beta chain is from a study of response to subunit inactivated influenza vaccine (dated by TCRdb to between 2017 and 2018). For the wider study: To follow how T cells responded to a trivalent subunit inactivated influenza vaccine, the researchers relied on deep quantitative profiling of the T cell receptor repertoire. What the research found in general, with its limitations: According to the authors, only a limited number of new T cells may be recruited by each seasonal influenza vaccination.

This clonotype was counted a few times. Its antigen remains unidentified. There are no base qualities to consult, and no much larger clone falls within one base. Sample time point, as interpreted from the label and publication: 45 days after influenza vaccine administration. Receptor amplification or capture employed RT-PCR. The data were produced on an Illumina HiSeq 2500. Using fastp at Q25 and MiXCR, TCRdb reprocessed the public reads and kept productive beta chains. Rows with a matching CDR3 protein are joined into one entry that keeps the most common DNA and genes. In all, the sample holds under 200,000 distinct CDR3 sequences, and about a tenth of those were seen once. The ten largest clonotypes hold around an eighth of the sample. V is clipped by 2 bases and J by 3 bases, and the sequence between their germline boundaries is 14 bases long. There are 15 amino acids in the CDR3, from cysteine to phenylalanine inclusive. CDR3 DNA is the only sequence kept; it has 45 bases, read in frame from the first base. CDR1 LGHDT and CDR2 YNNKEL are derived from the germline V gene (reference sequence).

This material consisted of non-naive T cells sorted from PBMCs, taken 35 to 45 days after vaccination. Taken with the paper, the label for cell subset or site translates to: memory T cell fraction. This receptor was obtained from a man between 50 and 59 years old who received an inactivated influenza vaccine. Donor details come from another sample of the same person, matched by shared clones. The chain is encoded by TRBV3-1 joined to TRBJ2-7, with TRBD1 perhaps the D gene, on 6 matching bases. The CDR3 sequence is CASSQLGHLIYEQYF. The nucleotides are TGTGCCAGCAGCCAACTGGGACACCTTATCTACGAGCAGTACTTC.